The present entry profiles one T cell receptor (beta chain) with its context. In this sample, this clone turned up once. The antigen this receptor binds is unknown. Qualities for individual bases were not recorded, and no much larger clone is one base off. This record belongs to a study of cytomegalovirus exposure and HLA in healthy donors (dated by TCRdb to about 2017). About the full investigation: According to an earlier analysis of around 600 of the donors, 150 million to 200 million T cells yielded over 100 million unique TCR beta sequences and roughly 280 Gb of sequence data. An early release covering roughly 580 HLA-typed donors comprised 250 to 350 gigabases of sequencing data and roughly 85 million unique TCR sequences. Of the 300 to 450 genotyped donors, 81% were placed in the genetic ancestry cluster associated with self-reported Caucasian donors. The aim of the study was to test whether cataloging public T cell receptors could identify signatures of past pathogen exposure. The study profiled the T cell repertoires of hundreds of subjects by immunosequencing and related them to cytomegalovirus serostatus. A separate validation cohort of about 110 different subjects was used in addition to the roughly 640-subject first cohort. To predict cytomegalovirus infection status, the study brought together high-throughput TCR immunosequencing, statistical association of individual TCRs with disease status, and machine learning. To study patterns of TCR occurrence, a later analysis re-analyzed previously published TCR beta repertoires from just over 650 donors and added high-resolution HLA genotyping. In the later analysis, no new phenotypic data were used to find candidate immune exposures; instead, reliance was placed on TCR beta sequences and their occurrence across donors. An earlier analysis of around 580 of the donors used high-throughput TCR beta sequencing to judge whether each TCR beta V gene segment behaved as functional or pseudogenic. Donor age, sex, ethnicity and CMV serostatus were collected together with the repertoire data. A later genetic analysis used genome-wide SNP genotypes for about 60% of the 666 donors, treating that subset as a discovery cohort. Every repertoire in the discovery cohort had been generated on one and the same sequencing platform. HLA typing included class I and class II loci at four-digit resolution. Typing coverage differed by locus: A, B, C, DRB1 and DQB1 were typed in about 629-630 donors, DQA1 in 522, DPA1 in approximately 610, and DPB1 in roughly 470. Four or five DR-DQ haplotypes were handled as single units for association and clustering because linkage in the cohort was strong. Among some 410 genotyped donors of the cohort, an average of approximately 240,000 unique TCR beta nucleotide sequences were sequenced per donor, 15% to 20% of them non-productive. Study-wide conclusions, independent of this receptor: A later analysis found that TCR association rates varied across HLA loci, with DRB1 alleles showing the most associated TCRs and HLA-C alleles the fewest. Because the 87-base-pair reads could not distinguish some IMGT-functional V segments, including TRBV6-2 and TRBV6-3, those segments were excluded. A further reported finding was that TCR beta sequences accurately predicted the HLA-A and HLA-B alleles for most subjects in the first cohort. Roughly uniform sequencing depth across donors was assumed in presence/absence analyses, although this assumption may not hold. V-gene and J-gene trimming of TCR beta chains was associated with a missense DCLRE1C variant in a later genetic analysis, and the association was replicated in an independent cohort. HLA typing was unavailable for some donors at each locus, so association tests used only the typed subset. In a later analysis, HLA-associated TCR beta chains were found to be more clonally expanded and to have lower generation probabilities than equally common non-associated chains. Cytomegalovirus status was reported to be diagnosed by the classifier with high specificity and sensitivity in both the original and validation cohorts. When HLA alleles, especially DR and DQ, strongly co-occurred, attributing TCR associations to individual alleles was difficult. Most TCR sequences were observed very rarely across donors, whereas some public TCRs were present in many individuals. In this cohort, only TCR beta chains were sequenced, and detectable features were limited by the absence of alpha or paired-chain data. According to a later analysis, parvovirus B19, influenza, CMV and Epstein-Barr virus appeared linked to several top co-occurrence clusters. Because counts were too low, about 18 rarely observed V segments, including chromosome 9 orphons, were excluded from the earlier analysis of fewer than 650 of the donors. According to a later analysis, most CMV-associated TCR beta chains appeared to be HLA-restricted, and the HLA associations seemed to be driven largely by CMV exposure. According to the authors, the approach could potentially be generalized to other disease states and immunological phenotypes. Specific HLA alleles were associated with 15,000 to 20,000 TCR beta sequences at a false discovery rate of 0.05 in a later analysis. In the study, approximately 150 TCR beta chains were listed as associated with cytomegalovirus. A few of the identified cytomegalovirus-associated TCR beta chains were confirmed in vitro to be specific for cytomegalovirus antigens. A group of highly shared sequence variants was considered likely to be a technical artifact of the sequencing pipeline. In an earlier analysis of about 600 of the donors, most TCR beta V segments appeared in productive rearrangements about 90% or about 30% of the time, broadly matching IMGT annotations. Compared with the roughly 670-donor mean, donors in an Asian-associated ancestry cluster had fewer N-insertions in productive TCRs, according to a later genetic analysis. CMV serostatus was the only immune exposure information available for the cohort. Correlated functional status among segregating V segments might reflect linkage disequilibrium, but an unknown experimental factor could not be ruled out.

The cohort consisted of 600 to 700 healthy bone marrow donors. At the time of sampling, all cohort members were nominally healthy, though unrecorded immune exposures were likely present. The donor was CMV seronegative and was included in the group of approximately 350 seronegative cohort members. Every donor gave a peripheral blood sample, and the peripheral blood mononuclear cells from that sample were used for TCR beta sequencing. The Qiagen DNeasy Blood Extraction Kit was used to extract genomic DNA from the blood cell samples. CDR1 and CDR2 (SGHKS, YYEKEE) derive from the germline V gene (reference sequence). V loses 0 bases of germline sequence and J loses 4 bases, and the interval between the two ends is 4 bases. The CDR3, from cysteine to phenylalanine, totals 12 residues. Of the read, only the CDR3 DNA is kept; its 36 bases are in frame from base 1. Libraries were constructed by the immunoSEQ multiplex PCR assay. For the multiplex PCR, a mixture combining 60 forward primers for TCR Vbeta segments and 13 reverse primers for TCR Jbeta segments was used. The CDR3 region of rearranged TCR beta genes was amplified from genomic DNA with a multiplex PCR assay. On the Illumina HiSeq System, the amplified TCR beta libraries were sequenced as 87-base-pair reads. Under the source paper's analysis protocol: A later analysis tallied some 79 million unique TCR beta chains across the roughly 610 repertoires, and about 12 million of those chains were shared by two or more donors. A nearest-neighbor algorithm error-corrected the raw reads and collapsed the reads into unique sequences, merging closely related sequences to remove PCR and sequencing errors. CDR3 sequences were aligned to IMGT reference sequences to assign V, D and J gene segments. For a sequence to be retained, a match of at least six nucleotides to both a V gene segment and a J gene segment was required. A rearrangement was called productive if the CDR3 had no stop codons and remained in frame with V and J, and every other rearrangement was called non-productive. Following IMGT convention, CDR3 was defined as the stretch from the second conserved V-encoded cysteine up to the conserved J-encoded phenylalanine. Sequences without an unambiguous match to a single V gene segment were excluded from the earlier analysis of about 640 of the donors. An earlier analysis of 500 to 700 of the donors classified V segments as functional when productive rearrangements were above 56.7% and as segregating when the standard deviation between donors was above 5%. A statistical classification framework was built for diagnosing cytomegalovirus status from the catalog of TCR beta chain sequences. In a later analysis, TCR nucleotide sequences were compared against IMGT/GENE-DB human TR gene sequences so that V and J genes could be assigned. The TCRdist pipeline was used in a later analysis to assign CDR3 sequences and most-parsimonious VDJ recombination scenarios. In a later analysis, each TCR beta chain was defined by its CDR3 amino acid sequence together with its V-gene family, and reads without a unique V-gene family were excluded. To address suspected cross-contamination and a sequencing artifact, a later analysis removed 450 to 700 highly shared, low-generation-probability nucleotide sequences. A later analysis calculated a clonal expansion index for each public chain from normalized within-repertoire ranks of inferred template counts. Generation probabilities in a later analysis came from a VDJ recombination model fitted to out-of-frame rearrangements, and those results were checked against IGoR. A later analysis scored TCR-TCR, TCR-HLA and TCR-CMV co-occurrence with hypergeometric tests, applying a repertoire-size bias correction to TCR pairs. False discovery rates were estimated in a later analysis by permuting HLA or CMV assignments 20 times. In a later analysis, co-occurring TCRs were grouped using DBSCAN, with TCRdist sequence similarity added in when clustering inside HLA-allele-positive subsets. For co-occurrence clustering, repertoires with fewer than 30,000 or more than 120,000 public chains were excluded, along with roughly 5 repertoires with anomalous nucleotide sharing. Imported from immuneACCESS, the table was reduced by TCRdb to in-frame sequences with V and J called. These copies leave out some clones; in studies compared against another copy, an unresolved V gene accounts for under half, and the cause of the remainder is not known. The DNA gave D and trimming, while V, J and clone size come from that table. Recorded for this sample are 95,000 to 150,000 clones; around 75% of them occurred a single time. The leading ten clones occupy 2.1% of the sample.

The source material was PBMCs. The chain uses TRBV5-5 and TRBJ1-2, with the D gene not clear enough to name. The TCR was taken from a young man in good health and CMV-seronegative. CDR3 reads: CASSLGSYGYTF. The sequence in DNA is TGTGCCAGCAGCTTGGGGAGCTATGGCTACACCTTC. Supplemented by the reference TRBV5-5 and TRBJ1-2 proteins around the CDR3, the complete variable domain is DAGVTQSPTHLIKTRGQQVTLRCSPISGHKSVSWYQQVLGQGPQFIFQYYEKEERGRGNFPDRFSARQFPNYSSELNVNALLLGDSALYLCASSLGSYGYTFGSGTRLTVV.